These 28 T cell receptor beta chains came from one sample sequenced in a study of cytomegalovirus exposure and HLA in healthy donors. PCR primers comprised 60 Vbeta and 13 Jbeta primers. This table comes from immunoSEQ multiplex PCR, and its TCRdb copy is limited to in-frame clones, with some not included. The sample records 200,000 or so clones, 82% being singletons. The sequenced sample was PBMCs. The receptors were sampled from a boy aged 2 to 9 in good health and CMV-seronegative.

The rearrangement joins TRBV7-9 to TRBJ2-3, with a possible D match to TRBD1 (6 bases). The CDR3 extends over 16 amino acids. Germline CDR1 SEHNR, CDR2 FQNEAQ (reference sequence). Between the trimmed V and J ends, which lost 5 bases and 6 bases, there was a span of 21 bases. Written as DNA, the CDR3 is TGTGCCAGCAGCGCCAAAAGGAGCAGGGGAAGGGATACGCAGTATTTT. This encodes CASSAKRSRGRDTQYF.

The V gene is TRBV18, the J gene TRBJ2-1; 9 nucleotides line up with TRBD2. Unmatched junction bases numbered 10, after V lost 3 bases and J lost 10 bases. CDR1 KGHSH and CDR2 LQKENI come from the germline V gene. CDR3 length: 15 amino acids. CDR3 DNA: TGTGCCAGCTCACCCGTCGGCGGGGGGGGCAGGGAGCAGTTCTTC. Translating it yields CASSPVGGGGREQFF.

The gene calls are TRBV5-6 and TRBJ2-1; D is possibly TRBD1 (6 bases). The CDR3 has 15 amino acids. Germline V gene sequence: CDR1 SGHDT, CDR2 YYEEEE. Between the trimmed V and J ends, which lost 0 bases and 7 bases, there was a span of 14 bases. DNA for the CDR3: TGTGCCAGCAGCTTGGGTCAGGGGTGGGGGAATGAGCAGTTCTTC. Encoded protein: CASSLGQGWGNEQFF.

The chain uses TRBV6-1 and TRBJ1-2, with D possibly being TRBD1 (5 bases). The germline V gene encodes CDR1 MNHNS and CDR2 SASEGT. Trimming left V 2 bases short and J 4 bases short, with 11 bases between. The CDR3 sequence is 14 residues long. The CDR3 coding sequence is TGTGCCAGCAGTGAACTAGGGGATGGCTATGGCTACACCTTC. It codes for CASSELGDGYGYTF.

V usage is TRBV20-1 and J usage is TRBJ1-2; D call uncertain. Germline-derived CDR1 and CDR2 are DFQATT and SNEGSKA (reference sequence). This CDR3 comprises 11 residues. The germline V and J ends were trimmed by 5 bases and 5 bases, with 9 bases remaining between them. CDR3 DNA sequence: TGCAGTGCTCTAGGTGCATATGGCTACACCTTC. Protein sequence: CSALGAYGYTF.

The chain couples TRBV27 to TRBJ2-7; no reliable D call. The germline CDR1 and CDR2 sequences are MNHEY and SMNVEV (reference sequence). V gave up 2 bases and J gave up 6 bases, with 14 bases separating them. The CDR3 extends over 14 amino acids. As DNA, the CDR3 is TGTGCCAGCAGTTTAGGGCAGGCTGGGCGCGAGCAGTACTTC. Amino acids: CASSLGQAGREQYF.

CDR3 DNA: TGTGCCAGCAGCCTAATACATCAGGGGGCAGGTGGCTACACCTTC. Its protein is CASSLIHQGAGGYTF. The chain combines TRBV5-5 with TRBJ1-2, with TRBD1 matching over 8 bases. There are 15 residues in the CDR3. J was trimmed by 7 bases and V by 4 bases; bases with no gene match: 12. Germline values: CDR1 SGHKS, CDR2 YYEKEE (reference sequence).

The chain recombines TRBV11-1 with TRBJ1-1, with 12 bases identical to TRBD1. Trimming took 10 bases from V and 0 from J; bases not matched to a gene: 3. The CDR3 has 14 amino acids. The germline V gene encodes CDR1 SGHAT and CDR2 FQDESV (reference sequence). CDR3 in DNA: TGTGCCACCGGGACAGGGGGCGTGAACACTGAAGCTTTCTTT. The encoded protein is CATGTGGVNTEAFF.

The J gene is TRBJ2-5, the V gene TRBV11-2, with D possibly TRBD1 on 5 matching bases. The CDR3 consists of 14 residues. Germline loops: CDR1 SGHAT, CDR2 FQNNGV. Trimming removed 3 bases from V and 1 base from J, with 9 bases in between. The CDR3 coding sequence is TGTGCCAGCAGCTTTGGACATCTCCAAGAGACCCAGTACTTC. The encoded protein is CASSFGHLQETQYF.

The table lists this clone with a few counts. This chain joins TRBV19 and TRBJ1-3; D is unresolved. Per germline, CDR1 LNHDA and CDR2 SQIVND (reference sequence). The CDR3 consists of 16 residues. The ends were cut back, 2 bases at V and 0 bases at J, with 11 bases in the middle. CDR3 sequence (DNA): TGTGCCAGTAGTATACGGGGAGAAAGCTCTGGAAACACCATATATTTT. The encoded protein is CASSIRGESSGNTIYF.

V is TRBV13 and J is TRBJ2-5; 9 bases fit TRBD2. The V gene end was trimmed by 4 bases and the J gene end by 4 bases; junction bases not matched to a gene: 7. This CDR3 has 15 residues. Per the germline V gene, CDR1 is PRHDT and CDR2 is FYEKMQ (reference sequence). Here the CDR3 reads CASSSGLAGRETQYF. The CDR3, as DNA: TGTGCCAGCAGCTCCGGGCTAGCGGGGAGAGAGACCCAGTACTTC.

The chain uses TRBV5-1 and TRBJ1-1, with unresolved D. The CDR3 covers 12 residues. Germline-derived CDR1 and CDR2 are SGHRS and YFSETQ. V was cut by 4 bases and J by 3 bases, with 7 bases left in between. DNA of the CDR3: TGCGCCAGCAGCGAGGGATACACTGAAGCTTTCTTT. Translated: CASSEGYTEAFF. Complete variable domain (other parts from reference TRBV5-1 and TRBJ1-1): KAGVTQTPRYLIKTRGQQVTLSCSPISGHRSVSWYQQTPGQGLQFLFEYFSETQRNKGNFPGRFSGRQFSNSRSEMNVSTLELGDSALYLCASSEGYTEAFFGQGTRLTVV.

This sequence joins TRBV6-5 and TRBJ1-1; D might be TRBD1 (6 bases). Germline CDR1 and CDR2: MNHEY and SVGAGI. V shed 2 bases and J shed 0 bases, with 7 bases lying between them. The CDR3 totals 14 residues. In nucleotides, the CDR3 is TGTGCCAGCAGTTACCGGGACATGAACACTGAAGCTTTCTTT. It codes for CASSYRDMNTEAFF.

The chain's CDR3 is CASSLAGIPDTQYF. The CDR3 nucleotides are TGCGCCAGCAGCTTGGCCGGTATACCAGATACGCAGTATTTT. V is TRBV5-1 and J is TRBJ2-3; D not certain. The germline V gene encodes CDR1 SGHRS and CDR2 YFSETQ. The CDR3 runs to 14 residues. The V gene lost 0 bases and the J gene lost 4 bases, with 9 bases spanning the gap.

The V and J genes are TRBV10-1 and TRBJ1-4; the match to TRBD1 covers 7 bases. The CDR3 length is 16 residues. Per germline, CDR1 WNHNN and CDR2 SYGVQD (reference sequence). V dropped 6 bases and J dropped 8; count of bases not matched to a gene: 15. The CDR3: CASRGDLTGRSEKLFF. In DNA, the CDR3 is TGCGCCAGCAGGGGTGATCTGACAGGGCGGAGCGAAAAACTGTTTTTT.

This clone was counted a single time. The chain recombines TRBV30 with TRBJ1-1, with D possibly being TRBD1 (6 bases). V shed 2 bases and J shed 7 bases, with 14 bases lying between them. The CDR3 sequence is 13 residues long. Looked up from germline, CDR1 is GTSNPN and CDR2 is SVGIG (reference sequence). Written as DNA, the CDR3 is TGTGCCTGGAGTCAACAGGGACAAGGTGAAGCTTTCTTT. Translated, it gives CAWSQQGQGEAFF.

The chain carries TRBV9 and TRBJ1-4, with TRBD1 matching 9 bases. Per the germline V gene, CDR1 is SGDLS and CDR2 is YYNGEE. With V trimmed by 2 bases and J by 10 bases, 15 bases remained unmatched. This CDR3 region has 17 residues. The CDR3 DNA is TGTGCCAGCAGCGTCCCCCTAATGACAGGGGGAAGAGTAAAACTGTTTTTT. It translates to CASSVPLMTGGRVKLFF. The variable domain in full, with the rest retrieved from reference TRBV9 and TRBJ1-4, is DSGVTQTPKHLITATGQRVTLRCSPRSGDLSVYWYQQSLDQGLQFLIQYYNGEERAKGNILERFSAQQFPDLHSELNLSSLELGDSALYFCASSVPLMTGGRVKLFFGSGTQLSVL.

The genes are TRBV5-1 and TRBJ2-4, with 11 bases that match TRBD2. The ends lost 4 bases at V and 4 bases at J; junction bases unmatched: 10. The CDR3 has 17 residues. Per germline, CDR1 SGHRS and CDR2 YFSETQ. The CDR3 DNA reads TGCGCCAGCAGCCTTCCGGGACTAGCGGATACAAAAAACATTCAGTACTTC. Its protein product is CASSLPGLADTKNIQYF. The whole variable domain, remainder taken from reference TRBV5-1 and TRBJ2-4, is KAGVTQTPRYLIKTRGQQVTLSCSPISGHRSVSWYQQTPGQGLQFLFEYFSETQRNKGNFPGRFSGRQFSNSRSEMNVSTLELGDSALYLCASSLPGLADTKNIQYFGAGTRLSVL.

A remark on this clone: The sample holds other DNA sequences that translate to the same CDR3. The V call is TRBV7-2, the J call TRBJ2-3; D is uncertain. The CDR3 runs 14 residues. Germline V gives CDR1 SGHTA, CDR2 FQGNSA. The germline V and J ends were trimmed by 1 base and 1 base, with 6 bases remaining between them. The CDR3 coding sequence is TGTGCCAGCAGCTTAGTCCCGGGCACAGATACGCAGTATTTT. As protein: CASSLVPGTDTQYF.

The DNA of the CDR3 is TGTGCCAGCAGCTTAGCTGCTGGGCAGGGGGGTTCTGTGGAGCAGTACTTC. Translated, it gives CASSLAAGQGGSVEQYF. The V gene is TRBV7-6, the J gene TRBJ2-5; D may be TRBD1 (7 bases). Trimming shortened V by 0 bases and J by 11 bases, and 25 bases separated the two germline ends. Germline V lookup: CDR1 SGHVS, CDR2 FNYEAQ. This CDR3 region has 17 residues.

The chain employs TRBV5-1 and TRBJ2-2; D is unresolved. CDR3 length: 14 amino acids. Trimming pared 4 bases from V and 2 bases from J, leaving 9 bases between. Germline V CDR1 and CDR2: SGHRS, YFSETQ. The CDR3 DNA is TGCGCCAGCAGCCCGCTGAGTAACACCGGGGAGCTGTTTTTT. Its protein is CASSPLSNTGELFF.

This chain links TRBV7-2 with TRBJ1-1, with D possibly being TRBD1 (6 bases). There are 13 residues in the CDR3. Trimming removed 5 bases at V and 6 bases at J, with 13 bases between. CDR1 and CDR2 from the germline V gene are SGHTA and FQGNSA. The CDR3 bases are TGTGCCAGCAGCCCGGACAGACGGTCTGAAGCTTTCTTT. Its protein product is CASSPDRRSEAFF.

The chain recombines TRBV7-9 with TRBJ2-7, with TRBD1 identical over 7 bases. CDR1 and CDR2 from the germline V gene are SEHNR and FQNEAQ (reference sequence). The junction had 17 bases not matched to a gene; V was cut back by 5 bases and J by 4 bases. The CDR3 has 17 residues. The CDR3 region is CASSATRFGTELYEQYF. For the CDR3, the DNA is TGTGCCAGCAGCGCAACACGATTCGGGACAGAACTATACGAGCAGTACTTC.

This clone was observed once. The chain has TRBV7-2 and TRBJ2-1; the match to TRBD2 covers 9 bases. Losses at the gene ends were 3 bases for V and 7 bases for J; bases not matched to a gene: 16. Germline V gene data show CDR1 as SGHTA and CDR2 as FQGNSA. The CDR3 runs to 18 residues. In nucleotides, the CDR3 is TGTGCCAGCAGCTTGACAGGGAGGCGGGGGGGCCTTAAGAATGAGCAGTTCTTC. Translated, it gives CASSLTGRRGGLKNEQFF.

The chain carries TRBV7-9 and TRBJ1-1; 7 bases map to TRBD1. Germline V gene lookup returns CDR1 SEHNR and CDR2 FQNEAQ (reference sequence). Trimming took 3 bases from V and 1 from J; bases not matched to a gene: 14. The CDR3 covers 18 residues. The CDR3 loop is CASSFGTEGFPPNTEAFF. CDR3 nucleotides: TGTGCCAGCAGCTTCGGGACAGAAGGTTTTCCCCCGAACACTGAAGCTTTCTTT.

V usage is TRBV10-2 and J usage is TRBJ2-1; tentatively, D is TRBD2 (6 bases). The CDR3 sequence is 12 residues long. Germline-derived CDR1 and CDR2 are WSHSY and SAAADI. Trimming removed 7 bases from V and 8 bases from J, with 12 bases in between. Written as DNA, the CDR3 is TGCGCCAGCATTGGGGACTTCTATGAGCAGTTCTTC. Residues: CASIGDFYEQFF.

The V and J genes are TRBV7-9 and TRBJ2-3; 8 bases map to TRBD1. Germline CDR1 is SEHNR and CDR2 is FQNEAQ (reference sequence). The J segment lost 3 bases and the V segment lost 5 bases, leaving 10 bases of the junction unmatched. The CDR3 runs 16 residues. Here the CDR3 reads CASSPGQGRVTDTQYF. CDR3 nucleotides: TGTGCCAGCAGCCCTGGACAGGGAAGAGTTACAGATACGCAGTATTTT.

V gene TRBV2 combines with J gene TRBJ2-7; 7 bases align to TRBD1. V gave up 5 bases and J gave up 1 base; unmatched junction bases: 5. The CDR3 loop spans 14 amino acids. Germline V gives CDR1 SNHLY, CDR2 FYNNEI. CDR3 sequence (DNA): TGTGCCAGCAGTAGACAGGGTTTGTCCTACGAGCAGTACTTC. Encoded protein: CASSRQGLSYEQYF.